These 18 T cell receptor beta chains came from one sample sequenced in a study of cytomegalovirus exposure and HLA in healthy donors. Repertoires were generated with immunoSEQ multiplex PCR, while TCRdb's copy carries only in-frame clones and drops some. This sample has tens of thousands of clones; about 93% occur once, and the top ten carry under 0.75%. The sample comprised PBMCs. The receptors shown here come from a woman aged 18-29 years in good health and CMV-seronegative.

The V and J genes are TRBV5-1 and TRBJ1-6; 7 bases line up with TRBD1. V lost 1 base to trimming and J lost 8 bases; unmatched junction nucleotides: 9. The CDR3 has 16 amino acids. Looked up from germline, CDR1 is SGHRS and CDR2 is YFSETQ. In nucleotides, the CDR3 is TGCGCCAGCAGCTTGCGCCGACAGGGTCAAGATTCACCCCTCCACTTT. This gives the protein CASSLRRQGQDSPLHF. The entire variable domain, with the rest obtained from reference TRBV5-1 and TRBJ1-6, is as follows: KAGVTQTPRYLIKTRGQQVTLSCSPISGHRSVSWYQQTPGQGLQFLFEYFSETQRNKGNFPGRFSGRQFSNSRSEMNVSTLELGDSALYLCASSLRRQGQDSPLHFGNGTRLTVT.

The chain employs TRBV18 and TRBJ2-1, with D possibly matching TRBD2 (6 bases). There are 12 residues in the CDR3. The germline CDR1 and CDR2 sequences are KGHSH and LQKENI. Trimming cost V 4 bases and J 7 bases, with 8 bases left between them. The CDR3 region has the DNA TGTGCCAGCTCACAGGCGGGGAATGAGCAGTTCTTC. Amino acids: CASSQAGNEQFF. The entire variable domain, with the rest obtained from reference TRBV18 and TRBJ2-1, is as follows: NAGVMQNPRHLVRRRGQEARLRCSPMKGHSHVYWYRQLPEEGLKFMVYLQKENIIDESGMPKERFSAEFPKEGPSILRIQQVVRGDSAAYFCASSQAGNEQFFGPGTRLTVL.

This chain links TRBV7-2 with TRBJ2-7; TRBD1 is a possible D gene (6 bases). The V end was cut by 3 bases, the J end by 4 bases, with 19 bases between. The CDR3 has 16 amino acids. Germline V lookup: CDR1 SGHTA, CDR2 FQGNSA. Here the CDR3 reads CASSFVERGIRYEQYF. CDR3 in DNA: TGTGCCAGCAGCTTTGTTGAGAGGGGGATTCGTTACGAGCAGTACTTC.

This clone was picked up one time. This rearrangement joins TRBV5-8 to TRBJ1-2; tentative D call: TRBD1 (5 bases). The length of the CDR3 is 15 residues. Germline assignment: CDR1 SGHTS and CDR2 YDEGEE. V lost 0 bases and J 5 bases, leaving 14 bases between the germline ends. The CDR3 loop is CASSLVSREGYGYTF. CDR3 in DNA: TGTGCCAGCAGCTTGGTTTCCAGGGAGGGATATGGCTACACCTTC.

The chain has TRBV6-5 and TRBJ1-2; D possibly corresponds to TRBD1 (5 bases). Deletions cut 4 bases from V and 4 bases from J, with 19 bases between. The germline V gene encodes CDR1 MNHEY and CDR2 SVGAGI. The CDR3 totals 16 residues. The CDR3 spells CASSSPSREGTYGYTF. In DNA, the CDR3 is TGTGCCAGCAGTTCGCCATCACGGGAGGGGACCTATGGCTACACCTTC.

This sequence joins TRBV27 and TRBJ2-4; TRBD1 aligns across 8 bases. Trimming removed 6 bases from V and 1 base from J; junction bases left unmatched: 2. The CDR3 loop spans 14 amino acids. The germline CDR1 and CDR2 sequences are MNHEY and SMNVEV (reference sequence). The CDR3: CASRDRAAKNIQYF. CDR3 nucleotides: TGTGCCAGCAGGGACAGGGCCGCCAAAAACATTCAGTACTTC.

The genes are TRBV9 and TRBJ2-5, with 7 bases aligning to TRBD1. The germline V gene has CDR1 SGDLS and CDR2 YYNGEE. The CDR3 has 14 residues. With 3 bases clipped from V and 5 bases from J, the junction kept 7 bases outside the gene matches. The CDR3 spells CASSGKTGLETQYF. The DNA for the CDR3 is TGTGCCAGCAGCGGCAAGACAGGGTTGGAGACCCAGTACTTC. Based on the CDR3 plus reference TRBV9 and TRBJ2-5, the full variable domain is DSGVTQTPKHLITATGQRVTLRCSPRSGDLSVYWYQQSLDQGLQFLIQYYNGEERAKGNILERFSAQQFPDLHSELNLSSLELGDSALYFCASSGKTGLETQYFGPGTRLLVL.

The genes are TRBV27 and TRBJ2-7; no firm D call. This CDR3 spans 14 amino acids. V shed 3 bases and J shed 2 bases, with 11 bases lying between them. The germline gives CDR1 MNHEY, CDR2 SMNVEV (reference sequence). CDR3 nucleotide sequence: TGTGCCAGCAGTTTGTTCGGCAGGACCTACGAGCAGTACTTC. This gives the protein CASSLFGRTYEQYF.

This CDR3 is CASRRGGAEYTGELFF. The CDR3 DNA follows: TGTGCCAGCAGGAGGGGGGGGGCCGAGTACACCGGGGAGCTGTTTTTT. The chain carries TRBV28 and TRBJ2-2; perhaps TRBD2 as D (7 bases). This CDR3 has 16 residues. V lost 6 bases and J 3 bases, leaving 17 bases between the germline ends. Germline lookup yields CDR1 MDHEN and CDR2 SYDVKM.

V gene TRBV21-1 combines with J gene TRBJ2-1; TRBD1, the table's D call, lacks a check against the DNA. TRBV21-1 is a pseudogene locus. The CDR3 length is 16 residues. In nucleotides, the CDR3 is TGTGCCAGCAGCAAGAGTCAGGACAGGGGGCACAATGAGCAGTTCTTC. This sequence encodes CASSKSQDRGHNEQFF.

The chain's CDR3 is CASRRRDSNTEAFF. The CDR3 DNA reads TGTGCCAGTCGGCGGAGGGACAGTAACACTGAAGCTTTCTTT. The V gene is TRBV2, the J gene TRBJ1-1; TRBD1 aligns across 7 bases. V gave up 9 bases and J gave up 2 bases; unmatched junction bases: 9. CDR1 is SNHLY, CDR2 FYNNEI, per germline. The CDR3 contains 14 residues.

The gene calls are TRBV29-1 and TRBJ1-1; possible D gene TRBD1, 5 bases. CDR1 is SQVTM, CDR2 ANQGSEA, per germline. Trimming removed 0 bases from V and 4 bases from J, with 12 bases in between. This CDR3 has 14 residues. The CDR3 DNA reads as TGCAGCGTTGAAGATGAGTGGGGGGGCACTGAAGCTTTCTTT. This translates into CSVEDEWGGTEAFF.

J is TRBJ2-1 and V is TRBV5-1; D is possibly TRBD2 (5 bases). Germline-derived CDR1 and CDR2 are SGHRS and YFSETQ. The CDR3 totals 16 residues. V was shortened by 4 bases and J by 3 bases, with 17 bases between the two germline ends. CDR3 coding DNA: TGCGCCAGCAGCCCTTCTCGAGGAGGCGGCTACAATGAGCAGTTCTTC. Its translation is CASSPSRGGGYNEQFF. Drawing the rest from reference TRBV5-1 and TRBJ2-1, the complete variable domain is KAGVTQTPRYLIKTRGQQVTLSCSPISGHRSVSWYQQTPGQGLQFLFEYFSETQRNKGNFPGRFSGRQFSNSRSEMNVSTLELGDSALYLCASSPSRGGGYNEQFFGPGTRLTVL.

The chain is built from TRBV7-2 and TRBJ1-3, with TRBD1 matching over 7 bases. The ends lost 9 bases at V and 4 bases at J; junction bases unmatched: 9. Germline CDR1 and CDR2: SGHTA and FQGNSA. The CDR3 has 14 residues. The CDR3 region has the DNA TGTGCCAGTGTGACAGGGCCTTCGGGAAACACCATATATTTT. This translates into CASVTGPSGNTIYF.

The chain is built from TRBV2 and TRBJ2-3; tentatively, D is TRBD2 (6 bases). V lost 6 bases and J 3 bases, leaving 13 bases between the germline ends. Germline V CDR1 and CDR2: SNHLY, FYNNEI. This CDR3 comprises 14 residues. The CDR3 nucleotides are TGTGCCAGCAGGAATAGCGGTTGGACAGATACGCAGTATTTT. Its translation is CASRNSGWTDTQYF.

This chain uses TRBV28 with TRBJ1-4; D is undetermined. From germline, CDR1 is MDHEN and CDR2 SYDVKM. This CDR3 has 11 amino acids. Trimming shortened V by 9 bases and J by 5 bases, and 7 bases separated the two germline ends. CDR3: CASLLNEKLFF. DNA of the CDR3: TGTGCCAGTCTGTTGAATGAAAAACTGTTTTTT.

The chain couples TRBV10-3 to TRBJ2-7; D is perhaps TRBD1 (6 bases). The length of the CDR3 is 15 residues. Germline lookup yields CDR1 ENHRY and CDR2 SYGVKD. V was cut by 7 bases and J by 2 bases, with 18 bases left in between. This chain's CDR3 is CAITGTRGGAYEQYF. DNA for the CDR3: TGTGCCATCACCGGGACCCGAGGGGGTGCCTACGAGCAGTACTTC.

This sequence joins TRBV14 and TRBJ2-7, with 10 positions matching TRBD2. Germline V CDR1 and CDR2: SGHDN, FVKESK. This CDR3 region has 14 residues. V lost 4 bases and J lost 1; bases outside the gene matches: 1. The CDR3 here is CASSRTSGSYEQYF. The DNA of the CDR3 is TGTGCCAGCAGCCGGACTAGCGGTTCCTACGAGCAGTACTTC.